This T cell receptor (beta chain) was captured by sequencing in a study of blood T cell repertoires in COVID-19. Study information: Samples of COVID-19 (acute and convalescent) were obtained from the United States, Italy and Spain. From T cells, B-cell-depleted T cells, or PBMCs came the material, which was cDNA or gDNA.

Using immunoSEQ multiplex PCR, the repertoire was profiled, and TCRdb retains in-frame clones only, with some absent. The sample shows approximately 61,000 clones, 65% to 85% of them seen only once. Germline V gene data show CDR1 as LNHNV and CDR2 as YYDKDF (reference sequence). There are 14 residues in the CDR3. V gave up 3 bases and J gave up 10 bases; unmatched junction bases: 11. The chain joins TRBV15 to TRBJ1-1, with 7 bases fitting TRBD1. The TCR originated in a man older than 75 with active or convalescent COVID-19. The source material was peripheral blood. This chain's CDR3 is CATSSRPPGGSAFF. CDR3 DNA: TGTGCCACCAGCAGCCGCCCCCCAGGGGGATCAGCTTTCTTT.